This entry features one T cell receptor (beta chain) sequence. The CDR3 runs to 16 residues. Germline V gene lookup returns CDR1 SGHTA and CDR2 FQGNSA. V lost 5 bases and J lost 6, with 21 bases in between. Generated by immunoSEQ multiplex PCR, the TCRdb table keeps only in-frame clones and is missing some. Among tens of thousands of clones listed, roughly 88% were seen once. This sample was included in a study of OX40 agonist ivuxolimab in advanced cancers. The sample in question was CD4+ or CD8+ T cells sorted from blood, obtained in a trial of the OX40 agonist ivuxolimab. The V and J genes are TRBV7-2 and TRBJ2-3; D is perhaps TRBD2 (6 bases). This TCR derives from an adult with an advanced solid tumor such as melanoma, head and neck, liver or kidney cancer. CDR3 residues: CASSLRGVRERDTQYF. In DNA, the CDR3 is TGTGCCAGCAGCCTTCGAGGAGTCCGGGAGCGGGATACGCAGTATTTT.